A single sample gave rise to the 11 T cell receptor beta chains below, sequenced in a study of cytomegalovirus exposure and HLA in healthy donors. 60 Vbeta and 13 Jbeta primers were used in PCR. TCRdb keeps only in-frame clones here, not all; method: immunoSEQ multiplex PCR. The sample shows 120,000 or so clones, roughly three quarters of them seen only once. Material for sequencing was PBMCs. The receptor source for this set is a man aged 30 to 39 in good health and CMV-seropositive.

The chain uses TRBV25-1 and TRBJ2-6, with a weak D call TRBD1 (6 bases). CDR3 length: 14 amino acids. Germline V gene data show CDR1 as MGHDK and CDR2 as SYGVNS. The germline V and J ends were trimmed by 8 bases and 0 bases, with 8 bases remaining between them. The CDR3 DNA reads as TGTGCCAGCGAGGGGGACTCTGGGGCCAACGTCCTGACTTTC. As protein: CASEGDSGANVLTF.

CDR3 sequence reads: CASSFPRTGSYNEQFF. CDR3 DNA sequence: TGTGCCAGCAGCTTCCCGCGGACAGGCTCCTACAATGAGCAGTTCTTC. The chain carries TRBV7-9 and TRBJ2-1, with 7 bases matching TRBD1. The germline V gene encodes CDR1 SEHNR and CDR2 FQNEAQ (reference sequence). V trimming: 3 bases; J trimming: 0 bases; junction bases outside the gene matches: 5. This CDR3 spans 16 amino acids. The variable domain in full, with the rest retrieved from reference TRBV7-9 and TRBJ2-1, is DTGVSQNPRHKITKRGQNVTFRCDPISEHNRLYWYRQTLGQGPEFLTYFQNEAQLEKSRLLSDRFSAERPKGSFSTLEIQRTEQGDSAMYLCASSFPRTGSYNEQFFGPGTRLTVL.

V usage is TRBV5-6 and J usage is TRBJ2-3; tentative D call: TRBD2 (6 bases). V was pared by 0 bases and J by 8 bases, with 7 bases between. The length of the CDR3 is 12 residues. From germline, CDR1 is SGHDT and CDR2 YYEEEE. The CDR3 coding sequence is TGTGCCAGCAGCTTGGGTAGCGGTACGCAGTATTTT. Translation gives CASSLGSGTQYF.

This rearrangement joins TRBV19 to TRBJ1-1; the D gene is possibly TRBD1 (6 bases). The CDR3 has 13 amino acids. Germline V lookup: CDR1 LNHDA, CDR2 SQIVND (reference sequence). The CDR3 is CATQGLENTEAFF. The CDR3 nucleotides read TGTGCGACACAGGGATTGGAGAACACTGAAGCTTTCTTT.

This rearrangement joins TRBV7-3 to TRBJ2-5; 11 bases map to TRBD1. CDR1 is SGHTA, CDR2 FQGTGA, per germline. The CDR3 runs 17 residues. Trimming took 5 bases from V and 2 from J; bases not matched to a gene: 10. The CDR3, as DNA: TGTGCCAGCAGCCCCGGGGTCGGGGACAGGGGGCAAGAGACCCAGTACTTC. Translating gives CASSPGVGDRGQETQYF.

The chain links TRBV7-9 to TRBJ2-3; 13 bases align to TRBD2. This CDR3 comprises 16 residues. Germline V gives CDR1 SEHNR, CDR2 FQNEAQ (reference sequence). After removal of 5 bases from V and 1 base from J, the junction contained 3 bases not matched to a gene. The CDR3 spells CASSLGTSGGTDTQYF. The CDR3 DNA sequence: TGTGCCAGCAGCCTGGGGACTAGCGGGGGCACAGATACGCAGTATTTT.

This chain links TRBV2 with TRBJ1-4; D might be TRBD1 (6 bases). The germline V and J ends were trimmed by 3 bases and 8 bases, with 10 bases remaining between them. The CDR3 spans 13 residues. Germline V gives CDR1 SNHLY, CDR2 FYNNEI. The CDR3, as DNA: TGTGCCAGCAGTGAGACAGGCGGAGAAAAACTGTTTTTT. Translation gives CASSETGGEKLFF.

The chain uses TRBV7-9 and TRBJ1-5, with TRBD1 identical over 8 bases. This CDR3 is built from 14 residues. The germline V gene has CDR1 SEHNR and CDR2 FQNEAQ (reference sequence). The V gene end was trimmed by 2 bases and the J gene end by 5 bases; junction bases not matched to a gene: 2. The CDR3 sequence is CASSLLTGDQPQHF. The CDR3 coding sequence is TGTGCCAGCAGCTTACTGACAGGGGATCAGCCCCAGCATTTT. The whole variable domain, remainder taken from reference TRBV7-9 and TRBJ1-5, is DTGVSQNPRHKITKRGQNVTFRCDPISEHNRLYWYRQTLGQGPEFLTYFQNEAQLEKSRLLSDRFSAERPKGSFSTLEIQRTEQGDSAMYLCASSLLTGDQPQHFGDGTRLSIL.

With respect to this clone: Germline is not matched at one junction end, which may reflect a read error. The genes are TRBV7-9 and TRBJ2-2; 9 bases map to TRBD1. The germline V gene has CDR1 SEHNR and CDR2 FQNEAQ (reference sequence). The CDR3 totals 16 residues. This chain's CDR3 is CSSLPGQGPNTGELFF. DNA of the CDR3: TGTTCCAGCTTGCCGGGACAGGGACCAAACACCGGGGAGCTGTTTTTT. Combining the CDR3 with reference TRBV7-9 and TRBJ2-2 gives the whole variable domain DTGVSQNPRHKITKRGQNVTFRCDPISEHNRLYWYRQTLGQGPEFLTYFQNEAQLEKSRLLSDRFSAERPKGSFSTLEIQRTEQGDSAMYLCSSLPGQGPNTGELFFGEGSRLTVL.

This clone appeared a few times. The chain uses TRBV6-5 and TRBJ2-3; the D gene is possibly TRBD1 (6 bases). Germline CDR1 is MNHEY and CDR2 is SVGAGI. V gave up 6 bases and J gave up 3 bases, with 10 bases separating them. This CDR3 has 13 amino acids. In DNA, the CDR3 is TGTGCCAGCAGGTCACAGGGAACAGATACGCAGTATTTT. Translating it yields CASRSQGTDTQYF.

The rearrangement joins TRBV27 to TRBJ2-5, with 7 bases identical to TRBD2. This CDR3 contains 16 residues. J gave up 11 bases and V 6 bases, and 21 bases lay outside the gene matches. The V gene's germline CDR1 is MNHEY and CDR2 SMNVEV (reference sequence). The DNA of the CDR3 is TGTGCCAGCAGACCTAGTGGGAGGGATACCTTTTGGGAGCAGTACTTC. It encodes CASRPSGRDTFWEQYF.